What follows is one T cell receptor (beta chain) and its context. This clone's antigen is unknown. No much larger clonotype is one base removed from it; base qualities were not supplied. The data stem from a study of cytomegalovirus exposure and HLA in healthy donors (dated by TCRdb to 2017 to 2019). Concerning the study at large: According to an earlier analysis of a few hundred of the donors, some 170 million T cells yielded 117 million unique TCR beta sequences and about 300 Gb of sequence data. Roughly 300 gigabases of sequencing data and tens of millions of unique TCR sequences were included in an early release covering around 650 HLA-typed donors. The genetic ancestry cluster associated with self-reported Caucasian donors included over 65% of the 398 genotyped donors. The aim of the study was to test whether cataloging public T cell receptors could identify signatures of past pathogen exposure. Using immunosequencing, the study profiled T cell repertoires from 500 to 800 subjects and related those repertoires to cytomegalovirus serostatus. Along with the approximately 670-subject first cohort, a separate validation cohort of about 110 different subjects was used. To predict cytomegalovirus infection status, the study brought together high-throughput TCR immunosequencing, statistical association of individual TCRs with disease status, and machine learning. In a later analysis, previously published TCR beta repertoires from fewer than 750 donors were re-analyzed and high-resolution HLA genotyping was added so that TCR occurrence patterns could be studied. Rather than using new phenotypic data, the later analysis identified candidate immune exposures from TCR beta sequences and from how often those sequences occurred across donors. An earlier analysis of around 580 of the donors used high-throughput TCR beta sequencing to judge whether each TCR beta V gene segment behaved as functional or pseudogenic. Donor age, sex, ethnicity and CMV serostatus were collected together with the repertoire data. In a later genetic analysis, genome-wide SNP genotypes for about 65% of the roughly 700 donors were used, and that subset was treated as a discovery cohort. All discovery cohort repertoires had been generated using a single sequencing platform. HLA typing covered class I and class II loci at four-digit resolution. Typing coverage differed by locus: A, B, C, DRB1 and DQB1 were typed in roughly 620-630 donors, DQA1 in 522, DPA1 in 600 to 610, and DPB1 in 400 to 480. Roughly 5 DR-DQ haplotypes were handled as single units for association and clustering, since linkage in the cohort was strong. On average, around 240,000 unique TCR beta nucleotide sequences were sequenced per donor among some 420 genotyped donors of the cohort, with 15% to 20% of those sequences being non-productive.

Receptor amplification or capture employed the immunoSEQ multiplex PCR assay. The multiplex PCR relied on a mix of 60 forward primers for TCR Vbeta segments and 13 reverse primers for TCR Jbeta segments. A multiplex PCR assay on genomic DNA amplified the CDR3 region of rearranged TCR beta genes. On the Illumina HiSeq System, the amplified TCR beta libraries were sequenced as 87-base-pair reads. The authors' pipeline ran thus. Across the 670 or so repertoires, a later analysis counted tens of millions of unique TCR beta chains, roughly 11 million of which were shared by at least two donors. Raw reads were error-corrected and collapsed into unique sequences with a nearest-neighbor algorithm that merged closely related sequences to remove PCR and sequencing errors. V, D and J gene segments were assigned by aligning CDR3 sequences to IMGT reference sequences. Each retained sequence needed at least a six-nucleotide match to both a V gene segment and a J gene segment. A rearrangement was called productive if the CDR3 had no stop codons and remained in frame with V and J, and every other rearrangement was called non-productive. CDR3 was defined by IMGT convention, running from the second conserved V-encoded cysteine to the conserved J-encoded phenylalanine. The earlier analysis of more than 450 of the donors excluded sequences that lacked an unambiguous match to a single V gene segment. In an earlier analysis of approximately 500 of the donors, a V segment was called functional when productive rearrangements were above 56.7%, and segregating when the standard deviation between donors exceeded 5%. A statistical classification framework was built for diagnosing cytomegalovirus status from the catalog of TCR beta chain sequences. V and J gene assignment, in a later analysis, came from comparing TCR nucleotide sequences with IMGT/GENE-DB human TR gene sequences. In a later analysis, CDR3 sequences and most-parsimonious VDJ recombination scenarios were assigned using the TCRdist pipeline. In a later analysis, each TCR beta chain was defined by its CDR3 amino acid sequence together with its V-gene family, and reads lacking a unique V-gene family were excluded. A later analysis removed roughly 590 highly shared, low-generation-probability nucleotide sequences to deal with suspected cross-contamination and a sequencing artifact. A later analysis calculated a clonal expansion index for each public chain from normalized within-repertoire ranks of inferred template counts. Generation probabilities in a later analysis came from a VDJ recombination model fitted to out-of-frame rearrangements, and those results were checked against IGoR. In a later analysis, TCR-TCR, TCR-HLA and TCR-CMV co-occurrence was scored with hypergeometric tests, and a repertoire-size bias correction was applied to TCR pairs. To estimate false discovery rates, a later analysis permuted the HLA or CMV assignments 20 times. A later analysis grouped co-occurring TCRs with DBSCAN, adding TCRdist sequence similarity when clustering within HLA-allele-positive subsets. For co-occurrence clustering, repertoires with fewer than 30,000 or more than 120,000 public chains were excluded, along with roughly five repertoires with anomalous nucleotide sharing. TCRdb took this table from immuneACCESS and kept in-frame rearrangements with V and J called. Such tables lack part of the clones; where checked against another copy, unresolved V genes explain under half of the gap, and the rest is unexplained. V and J calls and clone size are as listed in that table; D and trimming were resolved from the DNA. The sample has 150,000 or so clones on record, approximately 86% of them singletons. The ten most abundant clones make up about 2.1% of the sample.

Overall study outcomes, separate from this receptor: A few of the identified cytomegalovirus-associated TCR beta chains were confirmed in vitro to be specific for cytomegalovirus antigens. Because the 87-base-pair reads could not distinguish some IMGT-functional V segments, including TRBV6-2 and TRBV6-3, those segments were excluded. A later analysis found that most CMV-associated TCR beta chains appeared HLA-restricted, with HLA associations seemingly driven largely by CMV exposure. The presence/absence analyses assumed that sequencing depth was roughly uniform across donors, and that assumption may not be true. Because counts were too low, fewer than 20 rarely observed V segments, including chromosome 9 orphons, were excluded from the earlier analysis of a few hundred of the donors. In this cohort, only TCR beta chains were sequenced, and detectable features were limited by the absence of alpha or paired-chain data. The classifier was reported to diagnose cytomegalovirus status with high specificity and sensitivity in both the original cohort and the validation cohort. According to a later analysis, parvovirus B19, influenza, CMV and Epstein-Barr virus appeared linked to several top co-occurrence clusters. Because HLA typing was unavailable for some donors at each locus, only the typed subset was used in association tests. A cluster of highly shared sequence variants was judged likely to be a technical artifact of the sequencing pipeline. A later genetic analysis associated a missense DCLRE1C variant with V-gene and J-gene trimming of TCR beta chains, and an independent cohort replicated the association. Immune exposure information for the cohort was limited to CMV serostatus. In a later analysis, HLA-associated TCR beta chains showed more clonal expansion and lower generation probabilities than non-associated chains that were equally common. Linkage disequilibrium might explain the correlated functional status among segregating V segments, but an unknown experimental factor could not be excluded. A later analysis associated some 17,000 TCR beta sequences with specific HLA alleles at a false discovery rate of 0.05. A further reported finding was that TCR beta sequences accurately predicted the HLA-A and HLA-B alleles for most subjects in the first cohort. According to a later genetic analysis, donors in an Asian-associated ancestry cluster had fewer N-insertions in productive TCRs than the approximately 670-donor mean. When HLA alleles, especially DR and DQ, strongly co-occurred, attributing TCR associations to individual alleles was difficult. The study gave a list of 150 to 200 TCR beta chains associated with cytomegalovirus. Across donors, most TCR sequences were observed very rarely, whereas some public TCRs were present in many individuals. In an earlier analysis of more than 450 of the donors, most TCR beta V segments were observed in productive rearrangements about 87% or about 30% of the time, broadly matching IMGT annotations. In a later analysis, TCR association rates were found to vary across HLA loci, with the most associated TCRs seen for DRB1 alleles and the fewest for HLA-C alleles. The authors suggested that the approach could potentially be extended to other disease states and immunological phenotypes.

The CDR3 covers 15 residues, taking in both the cysteine and the phenylalanine. Only the CDR3 part of the read is kept: 45 bases, read in frame from the first base. CDR1 MGHRA and CDR2 YSYEKL were looked up in the germline V gene. V loses 1 base of germline sequence and J loses 2 bases, and the interval between the two ends is 12 bases. The cohort consisted of approximately 690 healthy bone marrow donors. At the time of sampling, all cohort members were nominally healthy, though unrecorded immune exposures were likely present. The donor was CMV seronegative and belonged to the group of roughly 330 seronegative cohort members. Each donor provided a peripheral blood sample, and peripheral blood mononuclear cells were used for TCR beta sequencing. Genomic DNA was extracted from the blood cell samples with the Qiagen DNeasy Blood Extraction Kit.

The rearrangement joined TRBV4-1 to TRBJ2-7; no D gene is confidently identified. Sequencing was carried out using PBMCs. The sequence was obtained from a woman aged 18-30 years in good health and CMV-seronegative. The nucleotide sequence reads as follows: TGCGCCAGCAGCCAAGTCCCAGACGGAGCCTACGAGCAGTACTTC. Its product reads: CASSQVPDGAYEQYF.